These 30 T cell receptor beta chains were all obtained from the same sample, sequenced in a study of response to subunit inactivated influenza vaccine. TCRdb recomputed calls from the RT-PCR reads with MiXCR, one row per CDR3 protein. The sample lists 860,000 or so distinct CDR3 sequences, 20% to 25% occurring once. The starting material was PBMCs from blood, obtained 4 to 6 days after vaccination. The receptors were gathered from a man in his fifties who received an inactivated influenza vaccine.

The chain recombines TRBV7-9 with TRBJ2-1, with D uncertain. CDR3 size: 13 residues. Germline V gives CDR1 SEHNR, CDR2 FQNEAQ (reference sequence). The germline V and J ends were trimmed by 7 bases and 7 bases, with 14 bases remaining between them. The CDR3 nucleotides are TGTGCCAGCAACCGACTGGCAATGAATGAGCAGTTCTTC. Its protein product is CASNRLAMNEQFF.

This clonotype has only a few counts. J is TRBJ2-3 and V is TRBV20-1; D tentatively reads TRBD1 or TRBD2 (6 bases each). Trimming left V 2 bases short and J 2 bases short, with 17 bases between. The CDR3 is 16 amino acids. Germline values: CDR1 DFQATT, CDR2 SNEGSKA (reference sequence). The CDR3, as DNA: TGCAGTGCTAGATCTATGGAGGGGGATTTCACAGATACGCAGTATTTT. It encodes CSARSMEGDFTDTQYF.

The sample holds many counts of this clonotype. The chain links TRBV20-1 to TRBJ2-3; TRBD2 agrees at 12 bases. CDR3 length equals 16 residues. Germline V gene lookup returns CDR1 DFQATT and CDR2 SNEGSKA (reference sequence). V lost 0 bases to trimming and J lost 4 bases; unmatched junction nucleotides: 5. The CDR3 here is CSARDLAGGPADTQYF. The CDR3 DNA reads as TGCAGTGCTAGAGATCTAGCGGGGGGGCCCGCAGATACGCAGTATTTT.

V and J are TRBV28 and TRBJ2-1; 11 nucleotides agree with TRBD2. The V segment lost 5 bases and the J segment 7 bases; nucleotides outside the gene matches: 10. CDR1 MDHEN and CDR2 SYDVKM come from the germline V gene. This CDR3 has 16 amino acids. The CDR3 DNA follows: TGTGCCAGCAGTCCGGGGGGACTAGCGGCCAGGAATGAGCAGTTCTTC. It encodes CASSPGGLAARNEQFF. Combining the CDR3 with reference TRBV28 and TRBJ2-1 gives the whole variable domain DVKVTQSSRYLVKRTGEKVFLECVQDMDHENMFWYRQDPGLGLRLIYFSYDVKMKEKGDIPEGYSVSREKKERFSLILESASTNQTSMYLCASSPGGLAARNEQFFGPGTRLTVL.

This clonotype was counted a single time. The chain is built from TRBV6-2 or TRBV6-3 and TRBJ2-7; 10 bases fit TRBD2. The CDR3 runs 20 residues. The germline V gene encodes CDR1 MNHEY and CDR2 SVGEGT. J was trimmed by 2 bases and V by 0 bases; bases with no gene match: 16. This CDR3 is CASSYSKALAGITGTYEQYF. CDR3 bases: TGTGCCAGCAGTTACTCGAAGGCACTAGCGGGGATAACGGGGACCTACGAGCAGTACTTC.

This clonotype was counted between two and nine times. V and J are TRBV4-2 and TRBJ1-1; the D is unclear. Trimming cost V 0 bases and J 5 bases, with 16 bases left between them. This CDR3 is built from 16 residues. Germline V gene sequence: CDR1 LGHNA, CDR2 YNFKEQ. CDR3 sequence reads: CASSQERAAGWTEAFF. The DNA of the CDR3 is TGTGCCAGCAGCCAAGAGCGCGCCGCGGGGTGGACTGAAGCTTTCTTT.

The V call is TRBV3-1, the J call TRBJ2-1; maybe TRBD1 (6 bases). The CDR3 loop spans 14 amino acids. V lost 4 bases and J lost 7, with 14 bases in between. Germline loops: CDR1 LGHDT, CDR2 YNNKEL (reference sequence). The DNA of the CDR3 is TGTGCCAGCAGCCTTTCACAGGGTAAGAATGAGCAGTTCTTC. Amino acids: CASSLSQGKNEQFF.

V usage is TRBV4-2 and J usage is TRBJ1-5; no clear D gene. The CDR3 sequence is 14 residues long. The V gene's germline CDR1 is LGHNA and CDR2 YNFKEQ. V was pared by 4 bases and J by 2 bases, with 9 bases between. The CDR3 DNA reads TGTGCCAGCAGCCGGCTTCCAGGCAATCAGCCCCAGCATTTT. Protein sequence: CASSRLPGNQPQHF.

This clonotype was detected only a few times. The chain has TRBV20-1 and TRBJ2-3; tentative D call: TRBD2 (5 bases). Germline-derived CDR1 and CDR2 are DFQATT and SNEGSKA (reference sequence). Deletions cut 4 bases from V and 5 bases from J, with 13 bases between. The CDR3 extends over 13 amino acids. Written as DNA, the CDR3 is TGCAGTGCTACGGGGTCCGCGGTAGATACGCAGTATTTT. Its protein is CSATGSAVDTQYF.

Here the CDR3 DNA reads TGTGCCAGCAGTTACGGTCTGGCCTACGAGCAGTACTTC. Protein: CASSYGLAYEQYF. The V and J genes are TRBV6-6 and TRBJ2-7; D unclear. This CDR3 comprises 13 residues. Germline CDR1 reads MNHNY; CDR2 reads SVGAGI (reference sequence). V was clipped by 2 bases and J by 2 bases, with 7 bases between them.

The chain couples TRBV5-1 to TRBJ2-7; D gene uncertain. V lost 4 bases, J lost 4 bases, and 18 bases lay in between. Per the germline V gene, CDR1 is SGHRS and CDR2 is YFSETQ. The CDR3 is made up of 15 amino acids. For the CDR3, the DNA is TGCGCCAGCAGCCCGACATCCGGAGAGATGTACGAGCAGTACTTC. Residues: CASSPTSGEMYEQYF.

The V gene is TRBV28, the J gene TRBJ2-5, with a weak D call TRBD1 (6 bases). The CDR3 length is 16 residues. V was cut by 10 bases and J by 4 bases, with 25 bases left in between. Germline V CDR1 and CDR2: MDHEN, SYDVKM. CDR3: CATTTGPEGVRETQYF. In DNA form, the CDR3 reads TGTGCCACCACAACCGGGCCCGAGGGGGTTCGAGAGACCCAGTACTTC.

The J gene is TRBJ2-7, the V gene TRBV10-2, with D perhaps matching TRBD2 (5 bases). Germline V gene data show CDR1 as WSHSY and CDR2 as SAAADI. V shed 4 bases and J shed 6 bases, with 19 bases lying between them. The CDR3 totals 15 residues. The CDR3 loop is CASSVPRMGAPEQYF. The CDR3 DNA is TGCGCCAGCAGTGTTCCAAGGATGGGAGCCCCCGAGCAGTACTTC.

This chain connects TRBV11-2 to TRBJ2-7, with 10 bases lining up with TRBD1. Germline-derived CDR1 and CDR2 are SGHAT and FQNNGV. V shed 1 base, J shed 5 bases, and the junction held 11 bases outside the gene matches. This CDR3 is built from 17 residues. DNA of the CDR3: TGTGCCAGCAGCTTAGGTTCCCGGGACAGGGGATTCCACGAGCAGTACTTC. Protein: CASSLGSRDRGFHEQYF.

This sequence joins TRBV7-9 and TRBJ2-3; D is unclear. With 0 bases removed from V and 2 bases from J, the gap between germline ends came to 9 bases. The CDR3 covers 15 residues. Germline V gives CDR1 SEHNR, CDR2 FQNEAQ (reference sequence). Here the CDR3 reads CASSLAAQSTDTQYF. The CDR3 DNA reads as TGTGCCAGCAGCTTAGCGGCCCAGTCCACAGATACGCAGTATTTT.

The chain is built from TRBV4-3 and TRBJ2-5; D is undetermined. This CDR3 is 14 amino acids long. Per germline, CDR1 LGHNA and CDR2 YSLEER. V dropped 3 bases and J dropped 7 bases, with 15 bases sitting between them. The CDR3 region is CASSQDLIGLTQYF. In nucleotides, the CDR3 is TGCGCCAGCAGCCAGGATTTAATCGGTTTGACCCAGTACTTC.

Ten or more counts support this clonotype. The rearrangement joins TRBV9 to TRBJ2-1; TRBD2 might be the D (6 bases). The V and J ends lost 0 bases and 1 base respectively, with 8 bases between them. In germline, CDR1 is SGDLS, CDR2 YYNGEE. The CDR3 spans 15 residues. The CDR3 sequence: CASSVAGTSYNEQFF. CDR3 coding DNA: TGTGCCAGCAGCGTAGCCGGGACTTCCTACAATGAGCAGTTCTTC.

This chain links TRBV6-1 with TRBJ2-7; 10 bases are shared with TRBD1. CDR3 length equals 15 residues. V shed 3 bases and J 1 base; nucleotides not matched to a gene: 3. The germline V gene encodes CDR1 MNHNS and CDR2 SASEGT. CDR3 in DNA: TGTGCCAGCAGTGAGGACAGGGGGAATTCCTACGAGCAGTACTTC. Its protein product is CASSEDRGNSYEQYF.

V usage is TRBV5-6 and J usage is TRBJ2-2; 10 nucleotides match TRBD1. V dropped 2 bases and J dropped 7; count of bases not matched to a gene: 8. The V gene's germline CDR1 is SGHDT and CDR2 YYEEEE. This CDR3 is 16 amino acids long. Written as DNA, the CDR3 is TGTGCCAGCAGCTTACGTTCGACAGGGGGCGGCGGGGAGCTGTTTTTT. Amino acids: CASSLRSTGGGGELFF. Drawing the rest from reference TRBV5-6 and TRBJ2-2, the complete variable domain is DAGVTQSPTHLIKTRGQQVTLRCSPKSGHDTVSWYQQALGQGPQFIFQYYEEEERQRGNFPDRFSGHQFPNYSSELNVNALLLGDSALYLCASSLRSTGGGGELFFGEGSRLTVL.

The chain has TRBV28 and TRBJ2-7, with 8 nucleotides matching TRBD1. The V gene's germline CDR1 is MDHEN and CDR2 SYDVKM. The CDR3 runs 14 residues. Losses at the gene ends were 6 bases for V and 4 bases for J; bases not matched to a gene: 8. CDR3 amino acids: CASSRRQGRYEQYF. The CDR3 bases are TGTGCCAGCAGCCGGCGACAGGGGAGGTACGAGCAGTACTTC.

This chain connects TRBV7-8 to TRBJ2-5; perhaps TRBD1 as D (5 bases). V lost 3 bases and J lost 4, with 9 bases in between. The CDR3 covers 13 residues. CDR1 SGHVS and CDR2 FQNEAQ come from the germline V gene. The CDR3 sequence is CASSFRVRETQYF. The CDR3 DNA is TGTGCCAGCAGCTTCAGGGTGCGAGAGACCCAGTACTTC.

This clonotype has just one count. A read error may be the cause here, since a much bigger clone is one base away. The chain carries TRBV27 and TRBJ2-3; TRBD2 agrees at 7 bases. The germline V gene encodes CDR1 MNHEY and CDR2 SMNVEV (reference sequence). This CDR3 is 13 amino acids long. CDR3 region: CPSSTTGGDTQYF. CDR3 sequence (DNA): TGTCCCAGCAGTACAACCGGGGGGGATACGCAGTATTTT.

This clonotype was detected only a few times. V and J are TRBV5-1 and TRBJ2-1; 8 nucleotides line up with TRBD1. CDR3 length: 14 amino acids. Germline V gives CDR1 SGHRS, CDR2 YFSETQ. J was trimmed by 5 bases and V by 3 bases; bases with no gene match: 4. Written as DNA, the CDR3 is TGCGCCAGCAGCTCGGGACAGGCACACAATGAGCAGTTCTTC. Amino acids: CASSSGQAHNEQFF.

This chain connects TRBV4-1 to TRBJ2-1; D gene uncertain. Germline V gene data show CDR1 as MGHRA and CDR2 as YSYEKL. Trimming removed 1 base at V and 8 bases at J, with 15 bases between. The CDR3 sequence is 15 residues long. CDR3 bases: TGCGCCAGCAGCCAAGCGAAGGATCGGTTCTATGAGCAGTTCTTC. Its protein product is CASSQAKDRFYEQFF.

The rearrangement uses TRBV18 and TRBJ1-5; no reliable D call. Trimming shortened V by 7 bases and J by 3 bases, and 1 base separated the two germline ends. CDR3 size: 10 residues. Germline CDR1 and CDR2: KGHSH and LQKENI. The CDR3 sequence is CASYNQPQHF. As DNA, the CDR3 is TGTGCCAGCTACAATCAGCCCCAGCATTTT.

The chain couples TRBV4-2 to TRBJ2-5, with a tentative D call TRBD1 (6 bases). The CDR3 contains 16 residues. Trimming shortened V by 1 base and J by 1 base, and 13 bases separated the two germline ends. Germline CDR1 reads LGHNA; CDR2 reads YNFKEQ. CDR3 amino acids: CASSQVVGAVQETQYF. The DNA of the CDR3 is TGTGCCAGCAGCCAAGTAGTGGGGGCGGTCCAAGAGACCCAGTACTTC.

This chain joins TRBV6-5 and TRBJ2-3; 9 nucleotides match TRBD2. The V and J ends lost 3 bases and 2 bases, in that order; junction bases with no gene match: 6. The CDR3 length is 16 residues. CDR1 is MNHEY and CDR2 is SVGAGI in the germline V gene. The CDR3 DNA sequence: TGTGCCAGCAGTTATAGACTAGCGGAGACCACAGATACGCAGTATTTT. It is translated as CASSYRLAETTDTQYF.

A few counts support this clonotype. The rearrangement uses TRBV6-5 and TRBJ2-4; D is unclear. The germline gives CDR1 MNHEY, CDR2 SVGAGI. This CDR3 region has 13 residues. With 2 bases removed from V and 4 bases from J, the gap between germline ends came to 6 bases. The DNA of the CDR3 is TGTGCCAGCAGTTACGGCCCAAAAAACATTCAGTACTTC. Translated: CASSYGPKNIQYF.

This clonotype came up a few times. The rearrangement links TRBV20-1 to TRBJ1-5; unclear D gene. The CDR3 runs to 12 residues. CDR1 and CDR2 (germline): DFQATT, SNEGSKA (reference sequence). Trimming left V 3 bases short and J 4 bases short, with 7 bases between. CDR3 sequence: CSARVENQPQHF. The CDR3 DNA follows: TGCAGTGCTAGGGTCGAAAATCAGCCCCAGCATTTT.

This clonotype was observed a handful of times. V usage is TRBV18 and J usage is TRBJ2-2; D possibly corresponds to TRBD1 (5 bases). CDR1 and CDR2 from the germline V gene are KGHSH and LQKENI. This CDR3 is 15 amino acids long. The germline V and J ends were trimmed by 2 bases and 4 bases, with 11 bases remaining between them. Here the CDR3 reads CASSPVTEITGELFF. The CDR3 coding sequence is TGTGCCAGCTCACCAGTGACAGAGATCACCGGGGAGCTGTTTTTT.